The clone carrying this T cell receptor beta chain shows up as medium-sized (0.01 to 0.1%) by frequency. Its antigen remains unidentified. The data were taken from a study of CXCR3-negative and CXCR3-positive naive CD8 T cells. Study in general: The libraries together contributed 120 million to 150 million TRB reads, each supplying about 1.5 +/- 0.3 million. Overall study findings and caveats: With CXCR3 expression partially decreased after cryopreservation, most assays relied on fresh PBMCs.

Germline lookup yields CDR1 SGDLS and CDR2 YYNGEE. The CDR3 runs to 13 residues. 5' RACE that incorporated UMI labels was used to prepare the TRB cDNA libraries. TCRdb reworked the 5' RACE reads into one entry per CDR3 protein, no DNA. In all, the sample yields several thousand distinct CDR3 sequences. Those CD8+ T cells considered naive were CD45RO-CCR7+CD27+CD95-. The sequence was obtained from a human donor in good health. Some clones in this sample may be carry-over from other donors' samples. This rearrangement joins TRBV9 to TRBJ2-1. The sample taken for sequencing was naive CXCR3- CD8+ T cells from blood. Subset indicated: CD45RO-CCR7+CD27+CD95- naive CD8+ T cells lacking CXCR3 (TNR3-). CDR3 protein: CASSVVSSSEQFF.